The present entry profiles one T cell receptor (beta chain) with its context. This clonotype has more than one count but fewer than ten. It lacks a known antigen. Base qualities are not at hand, and no much larger clone is one base apart. These data belong to a study of identical twins (dated by TCRdb to the mid-2010s). Regarding the research as a whole: To test whether fetal clonotypes persist, the study used deep sequencing on TCR alpha and beta repertoires from monozygotic twins, unrelated adults of various ages, and cord blood. Replicate twin experiments were performed at different times using different library preparation protocols to rule out contamination.

All donors were healthy Caucasians. The study also sequenced three unrelated non-twin adults: a male aged 18 to 30, a male aged 50 to 59 and a female aged 50 to 59. Miltenyi CD45RO+ enrichment and human naive T-cell isolation kits were used to isolate memory (CD45RO+) and naive T cells from PBMC. Library preparation employed 5' RACE. TCRdb records Illumina HiSeq 2000 as the sequencer. Template switching added a universal primer binding site, and the final cDNA carried a unique molecular identifier that allowed TCR cDNA molecules to be counted accurately. Specific primers in the conserved constant-segment region were used to synthesize first-strand cDNA for TCR alpha and beta chains. To control for contamination, every cDNA library carried two barcodes: a SMART-Mk sample barcode plus Illumina barcodes. Two successive PCR steps introduced TruSeq adapter sequences along with Illumina sample barcodes. The TCR alpha and beta cDNA libraries were sequenced on the Illumina HiSeq platform using custom primers. The published analysis was carried out like this. MiGEC processed the raw reads to extract unique molecular identifiers, while MiXCR was used to determine the CDR3 positions. Recombination models were inferred per individual with the repgenHMM and IGoR tools using an EM algorithm. Shared clonotypes were analyzed with the tcR package in R, and sharing was normalized by the product of cloneset sizes. To study raw recombination free of thymic and clonal selection effects, out-of-frame nonproductive sequences were analyzed. TCRdb handled the public reads itself, with Q25 trimming in fastp and clone calling in MiXCR, and kept productive beta chains. One record per CDR3 amino acid sequence lists the most common genes and DNA. The V and J calls, along with clone size, are taken from TCRdb and not from the paper's own processing. Here the sample has 420,000 or so distinct CDR3 sequences; 18% occur a single time. The top ten constitute about 12% of the sample.

Results and caveats for the whole study, not just this receptor: Excess twin sharing in beta out-of-frame sequences was weaker because fewer shared sequences lowered the signal-to-noise ratio. Because the same donors could not be followed over many years, conclusions were based on cross-sectional statistical analysis. Invariant T cells such as MAIT and iNKT could partly confound zero-insertion analyses, though diverse VJ usage argued against this for most clonotypes. Abundant cord blood beta clonotypes carried fewer insertions; young adult naive repertoires showed a weaker similar trend, while memory repertoires showed none. In monozygotic twins, out-of-frame TCR alpha sharing was systematically underestimated by recombination models, although the models agreed with sharing between unrelated individuals. Compared with coincidental sharing between unrelated individuals, out-of-frame TCR alpha sequences shared between twins had an excess of sequences with low generation probability.

V drops 5 bases and J drops 4 bases, leaving 15 bases in between. The CDR3 starts with the cysteine, ends with the phenylalanine, and has 14 residues. The only DNA kept is the CDR3, 42 bases in frame from the first base. The germline V gene encodes CDR1 SEHNR and CDR2 FQNEAQ (reference sequence). Rearrangement joined TRBV7-9 to TRBJ2-7; the D gene lacks a confident call. The sequence derives from a man between 50 and 59 years old in good health. Specimen: naive T cells sorted from blood. Per the publication, the cell subset or site label means: cells isolated with a human naive T-cell isolation kit. The CDR3 protein sequence reads: CASSNFEGFYEQYF. The sequence in DNA is TGTGCCAGCAGCAACTTCGAAGGTTTTTACGAGCAGTACTTC. Extended through the reference TRBV7-9 and TRBJ2-7 proteins, this CDR3 yields the full variable domain: DTGVSQNPRHKITKRGQNVTFRCDPISEHNRLYWYRQTLGQGPEFLTYFQNEAQLEKSRLLSDRFSAERPKGSFSTLEIQRTEQGDSAMYLCASSNFEGFYEQYFGPGTRLTVT.